The entry below gives a single T cell receptor (beta chain) sequence along with its context. This entry belongs to a study of blood T cell repertoires in COVID-19. As for the study in general: The cDNA or gDNA used as material had been derived from T cells, B-cell-depleted T cells, or PBMCs.

The assay was immunoSEQ multiplex PCR, and TCRdb's table has in-frame clones only and misses some. The profile shows roughly 52,000 clones, around four fifths of them singletons. Looked up from germline, CDR1 is MNHNS and CDR2 is SASEGT. V lost 3 bases and J lost 7, with 13 bases in between. This CDR3 is built from 15 residues. This chain links TRBV6-1 with TRBJ1-6, with a weak D call TRBD1 (5 bases). The sequenced sample was peripheral blood. The receptor comes from a human donor in a cohort sampled during active COVID-19. For the CDR3, the DNA is TGTGCCAGCAGTGACAGACAGCCTACGAATTCACCCCTCCACTTT. This translates into CASSDRQPTNSPLHF.